A selection of T cell receptor beta chains follows, all from one sample in a study of early T cells in non-severe SARS-CoV-2 infection. MiXCR, run by TCRdb on the 5' RACE reads, gives a single entry per CDR3 protein. Of around 58,000 distinct CDR3 sequences in the sample, about 7.7% were seen once. Sequenced here: whole blood, sampled at baseline. These TCRs come from an adult who was a healthcare worker with PCR-confirmed SARS-CoV-2 infection or an uninfected control (not recorded which). Both conserved end residues are trimmed from each CDR3. Fields, in order: CDR3 protein, J gene, V gene.

ASSRLAGGTDTQY	TRBJ2-3	TRBV6-5
ASSPGGAGNTIY	TRBJ1-3	TRBV7-3
ASSVGLQSTYEQY	TRBJ2-7	TRBV9
ASSGYEAF	TRBJ1-1	TRBV11-2
ASSLAPLSSGNTIY	TRBJ1-3	TRBV7-2
ASGSLTGNEQF	TRBJ2-1	TRBV12-5
ASSPGQVNQPQH	TRBJ1-5	TRBV7-9
ASSDNIPSSEQY	TRBJ2-7	TRBV12-3/TRBV12-4
ASSPWTATYEQY	TRBJ2-7	TRBV5-1
ASSFGTGSNQPQH	TRBJ1-5	TRBV27
ASSDRGPEKLF	TRBJ1-4	TRBV6-5
ASSLIAGENNEQF	TRBJ2-1	TRBV27
ASSPSGDSTNEKLF	TRBJ1-4	TRBV7-6
ASSPRAISGYEQY	TRBJ2-7	TRBV7-9
ASSAGGSGLYEQY	TRBJ2-7	TRBV19
ASSQQSEGGKQF	TRBJ2-1	TRBV4-1
ASSLQINEQF	TRBJ2-1	TRBV7-2
ASSARQGAGEQY	TRBJ2-7	TRBV18
ASAPLRENTDTQY	TRBJ2-3	TRBV27
AWSGTVGDQPQH	TRBJ1-5	TRBV30
ASSLVGRGHGDTQY	TRBJ2-3	TRBV7-2
ASSLAGAPDTQY	TRBJ2-3	TRBV5-4
ASSVAGTSGASSYNEQF	TRBJ2-1	TRBV25-1
ASSTRDGLNQPQH	TRBJ1-5	TRBV12-3/TRBV12-4
ASSETPEETQY	TRBJ2-5	TRBV12-3/TRBV12-4
AWSDPHSGRFHEQF	TRBJ2-1	TRBV30
ASSLKAGAGTDTQY	TRBJ2-3	TRBV5-4
ASSSTGGTGELF	TRBJ2-2	TRBV12-3/TRBV12-4
ASRTGTETNQPQH	TRBJ1-5	TRBV6-6
ASSIGPRLSSEQY	TRBJ2-7	TRBV6-6
ASGTGATEAF	TRBJ1-1	TRBV6-5
ASTYEQY	TRBJ2-7	TRBV11-3
ASSQESPFRRNEQF	TRBJ2-1	TRBV4-1
SARDVGDRVDPEAF	TRBJ1-1	TRBV20-1
SASSSGEQY	TRBJ2-7	TRBV20-1
ATMGSFGRGEILYTQY	TRBJ2-3	TRBV24-1
ASSFERGNQPQH	TRBJ1-5	TRBV4-1
ASSPRRALAGEADTQY	TRBJ2-3	TRBV7-6
SARTPGGQYTGELF	TRBJ2-2	TRBV20-1
ASSSHRGQETQY	TRBJ2-5	TRBV11-2
ASSFVEETQY	TRBJ2-5	TRBV12-3/TRBV12-4
ASSPQWGDEQF	TRBJ2-1	TRBV7-3
ASSFKQGGGSYNEQF	TRBJ2-1	TRBV11-2
ASSVQGGAGYEQY	TRBJ2-7	TRBV9
SVAGLNTEAF	TRBJ1-1	TRBV29-1
ASSPTGGFTDTQY	TRBJ2-3	TRBV18
ASSYDAGTRY	TRBJ2-3	TRBV5-1
SAQPGLIDEQY	TRBJ2-7	TRBV20-1
SGLTGFGSKAF	TRBJ1-1	TRBV29-1
ASSPWGQLNEQF	TRBJ2-1	TRBV9
DSSLAQPHYGYT	TRBJ1-2	TRBV11-2
ASSSRQGAADTQY	TRBJ2-3	TRBV21-1
ASSYPGQGPVQETQY	TRBJ2-5	TRBV6-2/TRBV6-3